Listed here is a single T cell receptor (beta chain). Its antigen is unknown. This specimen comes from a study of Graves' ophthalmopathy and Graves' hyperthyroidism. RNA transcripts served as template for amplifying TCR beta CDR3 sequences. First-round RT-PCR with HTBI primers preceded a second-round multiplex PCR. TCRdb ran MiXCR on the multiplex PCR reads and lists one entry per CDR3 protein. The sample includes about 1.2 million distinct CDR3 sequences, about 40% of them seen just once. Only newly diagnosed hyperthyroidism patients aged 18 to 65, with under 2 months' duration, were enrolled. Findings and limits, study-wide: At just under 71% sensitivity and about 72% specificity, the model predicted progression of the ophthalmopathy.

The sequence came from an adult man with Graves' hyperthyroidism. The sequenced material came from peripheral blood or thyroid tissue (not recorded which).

CDR3 in DNA: TGTGCCAGCATCTTTAGCAAGATAGCGGGAGGGGTTTTGGAAGAGACCCAGTACTTC. Translated, it gives CASIFSKIAGGVLEETQYF. The J gene is TRBJ2-5, the V gene TRBV11-3; 11 nucleotides agree with TRBD2. The CDR3 consists of 19 residues. Per germline, CDR1 SGHNT and CDR2 YENEEA. Germline trimming cut 7 bases from V and 3 bases from J; bases unmatched to any gene: 19.